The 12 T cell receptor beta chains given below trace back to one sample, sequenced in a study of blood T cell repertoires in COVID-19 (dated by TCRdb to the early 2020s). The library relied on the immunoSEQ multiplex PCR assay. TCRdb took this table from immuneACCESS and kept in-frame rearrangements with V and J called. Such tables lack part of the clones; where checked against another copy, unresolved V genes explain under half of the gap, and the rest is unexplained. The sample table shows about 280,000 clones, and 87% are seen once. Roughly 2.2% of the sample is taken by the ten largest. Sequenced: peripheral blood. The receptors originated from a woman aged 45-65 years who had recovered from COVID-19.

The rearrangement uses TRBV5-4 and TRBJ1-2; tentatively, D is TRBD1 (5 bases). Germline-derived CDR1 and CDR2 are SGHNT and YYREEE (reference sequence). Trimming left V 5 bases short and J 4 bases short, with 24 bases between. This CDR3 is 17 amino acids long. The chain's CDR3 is CASSSTLLAGTIYGYTF. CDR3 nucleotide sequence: TGTGCCAGCAGTTCCACCCTCCTGGCAGGGACTATCTATGGCTACACCTTC.

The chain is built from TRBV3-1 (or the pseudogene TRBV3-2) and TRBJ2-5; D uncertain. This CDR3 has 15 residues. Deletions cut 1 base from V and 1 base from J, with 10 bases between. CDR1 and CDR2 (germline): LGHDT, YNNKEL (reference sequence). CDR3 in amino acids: CASSQVTSTQETQYF. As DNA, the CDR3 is TGTGCCAGCAGCCAAGTGACTTCCACCCAAGAGACCCAGTACTTC.

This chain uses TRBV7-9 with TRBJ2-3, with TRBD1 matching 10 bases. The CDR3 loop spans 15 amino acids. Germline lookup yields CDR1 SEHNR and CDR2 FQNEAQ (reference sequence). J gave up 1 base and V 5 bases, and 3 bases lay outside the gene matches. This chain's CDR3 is CASSKTGGGTDTQYF. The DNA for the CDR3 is TGTGCCAGCAGCAAGACAGGGGGCGGCACAGATACGCAGTATTTT.

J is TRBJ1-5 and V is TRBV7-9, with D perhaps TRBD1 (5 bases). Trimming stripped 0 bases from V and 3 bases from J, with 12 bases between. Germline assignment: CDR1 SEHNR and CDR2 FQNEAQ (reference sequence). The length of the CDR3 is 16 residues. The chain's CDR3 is CASSLALGLLNQPQHF. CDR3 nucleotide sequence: TGTGCCAGCAGCTTAGCGTTGGGACTGCTCAATCAGCCCCAGCATTTT.

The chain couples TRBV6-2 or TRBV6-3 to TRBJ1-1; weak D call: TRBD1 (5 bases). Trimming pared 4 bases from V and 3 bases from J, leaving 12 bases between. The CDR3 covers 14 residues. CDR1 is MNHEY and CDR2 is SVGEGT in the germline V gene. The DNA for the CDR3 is TGTGCCAGCAGTTCGCGGGGCGGGTACACTGAAGCTTTCTTT. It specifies CASSSRGGYTEAFF.

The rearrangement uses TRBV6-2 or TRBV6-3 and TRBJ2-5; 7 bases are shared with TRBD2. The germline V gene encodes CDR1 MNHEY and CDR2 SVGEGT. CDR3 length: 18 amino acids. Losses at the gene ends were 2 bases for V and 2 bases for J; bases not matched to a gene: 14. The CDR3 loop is CASSYPFGQRGAQETQYF. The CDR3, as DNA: TGTGCCAGCAGTTACCCCTTTGGGCAGCGGGGAGCTCAAGAGACCCAGTACTTC.

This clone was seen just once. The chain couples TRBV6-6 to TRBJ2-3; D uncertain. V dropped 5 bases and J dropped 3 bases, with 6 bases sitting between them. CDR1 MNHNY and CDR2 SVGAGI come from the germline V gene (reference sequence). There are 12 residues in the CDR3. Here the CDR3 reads CASSPTTDTQYF. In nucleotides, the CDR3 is TGTGCCAGCAGTCCAACTACAGATACGCAGTATTTT.

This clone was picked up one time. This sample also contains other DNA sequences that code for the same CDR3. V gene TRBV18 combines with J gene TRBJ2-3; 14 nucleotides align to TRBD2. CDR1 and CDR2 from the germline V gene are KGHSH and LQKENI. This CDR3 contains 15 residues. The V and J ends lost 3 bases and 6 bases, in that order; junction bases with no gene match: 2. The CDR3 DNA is TGTGCCAGCTCACCGGGACTAGCGGGGGCCGATACGCAGTATTTT. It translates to CASSPGLAGADTQYF.

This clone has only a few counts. Here the CDR3 reads CASSQRDRGYYGYTF. In DNA form, the CDR3 reads TGTGCCAGCAGCCAACGGGACAGGGGTTACTATGGCTACACCTTC. The chain uses TRBV3-1 (or the pseudogene TRBV3-2) and TRBJ1-2, with TRBD1 matching 10 bases. The CDR3 is 15 residues long. Losses at the gene ends were 2 bases for V and 3 bases for J; bases not matched to a gene: 3. Germline assignment: CDR1 LGHDT and CDR2 YNNKEL (reference sequence).

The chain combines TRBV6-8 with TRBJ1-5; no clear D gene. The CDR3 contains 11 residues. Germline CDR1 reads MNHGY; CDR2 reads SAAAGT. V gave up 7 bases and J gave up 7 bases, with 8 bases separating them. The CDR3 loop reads CASMNGQPQHF. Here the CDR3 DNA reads TGTGCCAGCATGAACGGGCAGCCCCAGCATTTT.

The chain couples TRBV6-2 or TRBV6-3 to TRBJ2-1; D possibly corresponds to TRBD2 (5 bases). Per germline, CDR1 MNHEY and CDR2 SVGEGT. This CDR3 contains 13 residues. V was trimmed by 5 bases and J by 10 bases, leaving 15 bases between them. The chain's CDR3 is CASSTRRSDEQFF. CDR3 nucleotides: TGTGCCAGCAGTACCCGGAGGAGCGACGAGCAGTTCTTC.

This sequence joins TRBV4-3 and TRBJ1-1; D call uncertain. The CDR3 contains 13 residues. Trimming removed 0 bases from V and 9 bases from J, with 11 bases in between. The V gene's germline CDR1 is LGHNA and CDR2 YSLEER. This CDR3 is CASSQENGLKAFF. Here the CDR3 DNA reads TGCGCCAGCAGCCAAGAAAACGGGTTGAAAGCTTTCTTT.